The 28 T cell receptor beta chains given below trace back to one sample, sequenced in a study of T cell responses to AZD1222 COVID-19 vaccine. TCRdb's table, derived via immunoSEQ multiplex PCR, lists solely in-frame clones and lacks some. The repertoire has about 130,000 clones, around 84% of them found once; the top ten carry about 4%. The specimen comprised peripheral blood, sampled on day 0 of AZD1222 vaccination. The source of these receptors is an adult in good health.

The chain combines TRBV7-9 with TRBJ1-1; D call uncertain. The CDR3 loop spans 13 amino acids. CDR1 is SEHNR, CDR2 FQNEAQ, per germline (reference sequence). V dropped 4 bases and J dropped 0 bases, with 6 bases sitting between them. CDR3 loop: CASSSQLNTEAFF. The CDR3 DNA follows: TGTGCCAGCAGCTCACAGCTGAACACTGAAGCTTTCTTT.

There are a few counts of this clone. The chain links TRBV19 to TRBJ2-1; D ambiguous. This CDR3 region has 12 residues. Trimming took off 9 bases at V and 4 bases at J, with 10 bases between the two ends. Germline CDR1 reads LNHDA; CDR2 reads SQIVND (reference sequence). This CDR3 reads CASSGQYNEQFF. CDR3 coding DNA: TGTGCCAGCAGTGGGCAGTACAATGAGCAGTTCTTC.

The V call is TRBV5-1, the J call TRBJ2-6; unclear D gene. Trimming took 0 bases from V and 0 from J, leaving 16 bases between them. The CDR3 extends over 19 amino acids. In germline, CDR1 is SGHRS, CDR2 YFSETQ. In DNA, the CDR3 is TGCGCCAGCAGCTTGGGCAGACTGCCCTCAATCTCTGGGGCCAACGTCCTGACTTTC. Amino acids: CASSLGRLPSISGANVLTF.

The chain joins TRBV5-1 to TRBJ1-3; D is undetermined. The germline V gene encodes CDR1 SGHRS and CDR2 YFSETQ. V lost 2 bases and J 3 bases, leaving 9 bases between the germline ends. There are 14 residues in the CDR3. CDR3 sequence reads: CASSFGEIGNTIYF. The CDR3 DNA reads TGCGCCAGCAGCTTTGGCGAGATTGGAAACACCATATATTTT.

This clone was seen more than once but under ten times. In nucleotides, the CDR3 is TGCAGCGTTGTTAGGGAGATTGAAGCTTTCTTT. It specifies CSVVREIEAFF. The chain uses TRBV29-1 and TRBJ1-1; D remains ambiguous. V was pared by 4 bases and J by 7 bases, with 10 bases between. Germline-derived CDR1 and CDR2 are SQVTM and ANQGSEA. This CDR3 region has 11 residues. The full variable domain, its missing parts supplied by reference TRBV29-1 and TRBJ1-1, is SAVISQKPSRDICQRGTSLTIQCQVDSQVTMMFWYRQQPGQSLTLIATANQGSEATYESGFVIDKFPISRPNLTFSTLTVSNMSPEDSSIYLCSVVREIEAFFGQGTRLTVV.

V is TRBV5-1 and J is TRBJ2-2; TRBD1 matches at 8 bases. Losses at the gene ends were 4 bases for V and 8 bases for J; bases not matched to a gene: 16. The CDR3 totals 17 residues. The germline V gene has CDR1 SGHRS and CDR2 YFSETQ. The CDR3 reads CASSPSGAGGGGGELFF. The CDR3 DNA reads as TGCGCCAGCAGCCCGAGCGGTGCAGGGGGCGGAGGAGGGGAGCTGTTTTTT.

The chain employs TRBV9 and TRBJ2-2; D might be TRBD1 (6 bases). Germline CDR1 is SGDLS and CDR2 is YYNGEE. The CDR3 contains 14 residues. V was cut by 0 bases and J by 7 bases, with 10 bases left in between. CDR3 region: CASSVGQGHGELFF. CDR3 nucleotide sequence: TGTGCCAGCAGCGTAGGTCAGGGGCACGGGGAGCTGTTTTTT.

The chain is built from TRBV19 and TRBJ2-1; 7 positions agree with TRBD2. This CDR3 comprises 15 residues. The V segment lost 6 bases and the J segment 4 bases; nucleotides outside the gene matches: 9. Germline V gene lookup returns CDR1 LNHDA and CDR2 SQIVND (reference sequence). Here the CDR3 reads CASSTTSAPYNEQFF. In nucleotides, the CDR3 is TGTGCCAGTAGCACTACTAGCGCGCCTTACAATGAGCAGTTCTTC.

V gene TRBV9 combines with J gene TRBJ1-1; D gene uncertain. The CDR3 is 14 residues long. Trimming took off 4 bases at V and 3 bases at J, with 13 bases between the two ends. The germline CDR1 and CDR2 sequences are SGDLS and YYNGEE. CDR3 protein: CASSSAHFDTEAFF. The CDR3 DNA follows: TGTGCCAGCAGCTCAGCCCATTTCGACACTGAAGCTTTCTTT.

The gene calls are TRBV6-5 and TRBJ1-1; tentatively, D is TRBD1 (5 bases). Trimming took off 8 bases at V and 4 bases at J, with 20 bases between the two ends. Germline V CDR1 and CDR2: MNHEY, SVGAGI. This CDR3 contains 15 residues. The CDR3: CASPQVQGGGTEAFF. In nucleotides, the CDR3 is TGTGCCAGCCCTCAGGTTCAGGGCGGAGGCACTGAAGCTTTCTTT.

This chain links TRBV28 with TRBJ1-3, with unresolved D. Germline assignment: CDR1 MDHEN and CDR2 SYDVKM. This CDR3 comprises 17 residues. V was clipped by 3 bases and J by 0 bases, with 15 bases between them. As DNA, the CDR3 is TGTGCCAGCAGTTTTAATCAGGACGGCGTCTCTGGAAACACCATATATTTT. Protein: CASSFNQDGVSGNTIYF.

The V call is TRBV28, the J call TRBJ2-7, with unresolved D. The CDR3 consists of 13 residues. V was trimmed by 5 bases and J by 0 bases, leaving 8 bases between them. The germline V gene has CDR1 MDHEN and CDR2 SYDVKM. The chain's CDR3 is CASSPQSSYEQYF. The CDR3 nucleotides are TGTGCCAGCAGTCCTCAGAGCTCCTACGAGCAGTACTTC.

This rearrangement joins TRBV5-1 to TRBJ1-3; D might be TRBD1 (5 bases). CDR1 SGHRS and CDR2 YFSETQ come from the germline V gene. With 2 bases removed from V and 7 bases from J, the gap between germline ends came to 19 bases. The CDR3 runs 16 residues. The CDR3 loop is CASSLTLAGARNTIYF. CDR3 DNA sequence: TGCGCCAGCAGCTTAACCCTCGCCGGGGCGCGGAACACCATATATTTT.

The CDR3 bases are TGTGCCAGCAGTGCTCAAGGGGACTTCTACGAGCAGTACTTC. Encoded protein: CASSAQGDFYEQYF. This chain connects TRBV2 to TRBJ2-7; D may be TRBD2 (6 bases). V dropped 4 bases and J dropped 3 bases, with 13 bases sitting between them. This CDR3 has 14 amino acids. CDR1 is SNHLY, CDR2 FYNNEI, per germline.

This clone was found once. The V gene is TRBV5-1, the J gene TRBJ1-2; the D gene is possibly TRBD1 (5 bases). This CDR3 contains 14 residues. CDR1 and CDR2 from the germline V gene are SGHRS and YFSETQ. The V end lost 4 bases, the J end lost 2 bases, and 12 bases lay between the germline ends. The CDR3 DNA follows: TGCGCCAGCAGCACTTCGACAGACAACTATGGCTACACCTTC. It is translated as CASSTSTDNYGYTF.

V is TRBV18 and J is TRBJ1-1, with D possibly being TRBD1 (5 bases). V lost 2 bases and J 1 base, leaving 11 bases between the germline ends. Germline loops: CDR1 KGHSH, CDR2 LQKENI. This CDR3 contains 15 residues. CDR3 nucleotide sequence: TGTGCCAGCTCACCAGGGGCAGCTTGGAACACTGAAGCTTTCTTT. Translating gives CASSPGAAWNTEAFF.

This chain connects TRBV6-5 to TRBJ1-4; TRBD1 might be the D (6 bases). V lost 6 bases, J lost 6 bases, and 17 bases lay in between. Per germline, CDR1 MNHEY and CDR2 SVGAGI. The CDR3 runs to 15 residues. The CDR3, as DNA: TGTGCCAGCAGCCCCTCCGGCAGGGGAGATGAAAAACTGTTTTTT. Protein: CASSPSGRGDEKLFF.

The genes are TRBV15 and TRBJ2-1; D remains ambiguous. The germline gives CDR1 LNHNV, CDR2 YYDKDF (reference sequence). Trimming removed 3 bases at V and 4 bases at J, with 16 bases between. The CDR3 is 16 amino acids. CDR3 in amino acids: CATSRTERSNYNEQFF. The CDR3 bases are TGTGCCACCAGCAGGACTGAGAGGTCCAATTACAATGAGCAGTTCTTC.

This clone appeared once. J is TRBJ2-7 and V is TRBV19; 8 positions agree with TRBD1. The V gene's germline CDR1 is LNHDA and CDR2 SQIVND (reference sequence). The CDR3 contains 15 residues. V was clipped by 3 bases and J by 3 bases; unmatched bases: 7. CDR3 coding DNA: TGTGCCAGTAGTATCGGAGGCAGGGGGCACTACGAGCAGTACTTC. This encodes CASSIGGRGHYEQYF.

This clone has only one observation. The chain carries TRBV6-5 and TRBJ2-2; the match to TRBD1 covers 8 bases. This CDR3 region has 15 residues. Per germline, CDR1 MNHEY and CDR2 SVGAGI. The V and J ends lost 6 bases and 2 bases, in that order; junction bases with no gene match: 5. The CDR3, as DNA: TGTGCCAGCAGCCGGACAGGGAAAAACACCGGGGAGCTGTTTTTT. It codes for CASSRTGKNTGELFF.

The chain is built from TRBV6-5 and TRBJ1-1; D possibly corresponds to TRBD1 (6 bases). The CDR3 is made up of 14 amino acids. V was pared by 5 bases and J by 1 base, with 11 bases between. CDR1 and CDR2 from the germline V gene are MNHEY and SVGAGI. The CDR3 nucleotides are TGTGCCAGCAGTCCCATGGACAGGAACACTGAAGCTTTCTTT. It encodes CASSPMDRNTEAFF.

This chain links TRBV11-2 with TRBJ2-1, with no clear D. The CDR3 covers 12 residues. Trimming pared 5 bases from V and 4 bases from J, leaving 6 bases between. Germline values: CDR1 SGHAT, CDR2 FQNNGV. CDR3 DNA sequence: TGTGCCAGCAGCCCGGAGTACAATGAGCAGTTCTTC. It specifies CASSPEYNEQFF.

The CDR3 region has the DNA TGTGCCAGCGAGGAGGAGGGCAGGACGGGCTACACCTTC. Amino acids: CASEEEGRTGYTF. This chain links TRBV19 with TRBJ1-2, with no clear D. The CDR3 runs to 13 residues. Germline V lookup: CDR1 LNHDA, CDR2 SQIVND (reference sequence). The ends were cut back, 9 bases at V and 8 bases at J, with 19 bases in the middle.

This clone was seen only a few times. The rearrangement uses TRBV5-1 and TRBJ2-1; D uncertain. The V end was cut by 2 bases, the J end by 1 base, with 10 bases between. This CDR3 spans 15 amino acids. Germline V gene data show CDR1 as SGHRS and CDR2 as YFSETQ. CDR3 DNA sequence: TGCGCCAGCAGCTTAGGCCAGATTTCCTACAATGAGCAGTTCTTC. Protein: CASSLGQISYNEQFF.

The chain links TRBV2 to TRBJ1-1, with 9 bases aligning to TRBD1. The germline CDR1 and CDR2 sequences are SNHLY and FYNNEI. The CDR3 runs to 13 residues. The V gene end was trimmed by 5 bases and the J gene end by 7 bases; junction bases not matched to a gene: 5. CDR3 in amino acids: CASSRDRAGEAFF. The DNA of the CDR3 is TGTGCCAGCAGTCGGGACAGGGCCGGTGAAGCTTTCTTT. Complete variable domain (other parts from reference TRBV2 and TRBJ1-1): EPEVTQTPSHQVTQMGQEVILRCVPISNHLYFYWYRQILGQKVEFLVSFYNNEISEKSEIFDDQFSVERPDGSNFTLKIRSTKLEDSAMYFCASSRDRAGEAFFGQGTRLTVV.

This clone was counted once. The V and J genes are TRBV5-4 and TRBJ1-2, with D maybe TRBD1 (5 bases). Trimming pared 2 bases from V and 1 base from J, leaving 9 bases between. Germline assignment: CDR1 SGHNT and CDR2 YYREEE (reference sequence). The CDR3 has 14 residues. The CDR3 loop is CASSLRGLNYGYTF. DNA for the CDR3: TGTGCCAGCAGCTTAAGGGGACTTAACTATGGCTACACCTTC. The variable domain in full, with the rest retrieved from reference TRBV5-4 and TRBJ1-2, is ETGVTQSPTHLIKTRGQQVTLRCSSQSGHNTVSWYQQALGQGPQFIFQYYREEENGRGNFPPRFSGLQFPNYSSELNVNALELDDSALYLCASSLRGLNYGYTFGSGTRLTVV.

The CDR3, as DNA: TGTGCCAGCAGTGAGGACAGGGGGCATGCTTTCTTT. Translated, it gives CASSEDRGHAFF. The genes are TRBV25-1 and TRBJ1-1, with 11 bases lining up with TRBD1. The CDR3 has 12 residues. V trimming: 3 bases; J trimming: 11 bases; junction bases outside the gene matches: 2. CDR1 is MGHDK, CDR2 SYGVNS, per germline.

The rearrangement joins TRBV5-6 to TRBJ1-3; D gene unclear. The CDR3 spans 16 residues. The ends were cut back, 0 bases at V and 5 bases at J, with 15 bases in the middle. CDR1 is SGHDT and CDR2 is YYEEEE in the germline V gene. CDR3 residues: CASSLVGTFDRNTIYF. CDR3 nucleotide sequence: TGTGCCAGCAGCTTGGTGGGTACATTCGACCGAAACACCATATATTTT.